The next 27 T cell receptor beta chains were all read from a single sample in a study of blood T cells in healthy people across ages. The authors ran a second PCR of roughly 6 to 12 cycles using a sample-barcoded 5' primer and a J-beta primer mix. TCRdb reprocessed the 5' RACE reads via MiXCR and lists one record per CDR3 protein. In the table there are more than 1,400,000 distinct CDR3 sequences, around 42% of which are singletons. What was sequenced was blood. Receptor source: a woman younger than 30 in good health.

This clonotype was detected a few times. The chain has TRBV3-1 and TRBJ1-6; no firm D call. This CDR3 is built from 13 residues. The germline CDR1 and CDR2 sequences are LGHDT and YNNKEL (reference sequence). Trimming pared 0 bases from V and 9 bases from J, leaving 6 bases between. The DNA for the CDR3 is TGTGCCAGCAGCCAAGAGGAGGGTTCACCCCTCCACTTT. Translated: CASSQEEGSPLHF.

The chain employs TRBV28 and TRBJ2-7, with 11 positions matching TRBD1. Germline-derived CDR1 and CDR2 are MDHEN and SYDVKM. This CDR3 has 15 residues. V shed 2 bases, J shed 3 bases, and the junction held 3 bases outside the gene matches. This CDR3 is CASSLGGQGVYEQYF. The CDR3 DNA reads as TGTGCCAGCAGTTTAGGGGGACAGGGGGTCTACGAGCAGTACTTC.

This chain joins TRBV3-1 and TRBJ2-3; 9 bases are shared with TRBD2. The germline V gene encodes CDR1 LGHDT and CDR2 YNNKEL (reference sequence). V gave up 6 bases and J gave up 5 bases; unmatched junction bases: 9. The CDR3 is 15 amino acids. The DNA for the CDR3 is TGTGCCAGCAGAGAGAGCGGGGGGTCAGGAGATACGCAGTATTTT. Translated, it gives CASRESGGSGDTQYF.

This clonotype appeared a few times. The chain recombines TRBV6-6 with TRBJ2-3, with D perhaps matching TRBD2 (6 bases). Trimming left V 2 bases short and J 1 base short, with 13 bases between. Germline V gene sequence: CDR1 MNHNY, CDR2 SVGAGI (reference sequence). The CDR3 consists of 16 residues. The CDR3 spells CASSYLPGGGTDTQYF. The CDR3 DNA follows: TGTGCCAGCAGTTACCTCCCTGGCGGGGGCACAGATACGCAGTATTTT.

The genes are TRBV12-3 or TRBV12-4 and TRBJ2-3; 9 bases match TRBD2. This CDR3 contains 14 residues. V lost 8 bases and J lost 4; bases outside the gene matches: 7. The CDR3 here is CASALAGDPDTQYF. Here the CDR3 DNA reads TGTGCCAGCGCCTTAGCGGGAGATCCAGATACGCAGTATTTT.

This clonotype has more than one count but fewer than ten. V gene TRBV3-1 combines with J gene TRBJ1-1, with 9 bases that match TRBD1. Germline lookup yields CDR1 LGHDT and CDR2 YNNKEL (reference sequence). Germline trimming cut 1 base from V and 1 base from J; bases unmatched to any gene: 7. This CDR3 comprises 17 residues. The CDR3 reads CASSQVQGAPTNTEAFF. DNA for the CDR3: TGTGCCAGCAGCCAAGTACAGGGGGCACCCACGAACACTGAAGCTTTCTTT.

The chain is built from TRBV12-5 and TRBJ2-7; TRBD1 might be the D (6 bases). This CDR3 has 19 residues. CDR1 LGHNT and CDR2 FRNRAP come from the germline V gene. Between the trimmed V and J ends, which lost 1 base and 0 bases, there was a span of 22 bases. CDR3 coding DNA: TGTGCTAGTGGTTTGGATGCCCCAGCAGGGGCCCAAAGCTCCTACGAGCAGTACTTC. Amino acid sequence: CASGLDAPAGAQSSYEQYF.

This clonotype was detected only once. The chain has TRBV7-9 and TRBJ1-1, with D perhaps matching TRBD1 (6 bases). Per the germline V gene, CDR1 is SEHNR and CDR2 is FQNEAQ (reference sequence). The CDR3 spans 15 residues. V gave up 1 base and J gave up 4 bases, with 13 bases separating them. The chain's CDR3 is CASSLDLGGGTEAFF. Written as DNA, the CDR3 is TGTGCCAGCAGCTTAGACCTGGGAGGGGGCACTGAAGCTTTCTTT.

This clonotype showed up just a few times. The chain uses TRBV7-8 and TRBJ1-6, with TRBD1 as a possible D gene (5 bases). There are 18 residues in the CDR3. With 7 bases removed from V and 8 bases from J, the gap between germline ends came to 27 bases. Germline V gives CDR1 SGHVS, CDR2 FQNEAQ. CDR3 sequence: CASKPKSGWGLPYSPLHF. The CDR3 coding sequence is TGTGCCAGCAAACCAAAATCTGGTTGGGGACTCCCATATTCACCCCTCCACTTT.

The J gene is TRBJ2-1, the V gene TRBV3-1; 7 bases map to TRBD2. The CDR3 is 18 residues long. Looked up from germline, CDR1 is LGHDT and CDR2 is YNNKEL (reference sequence). After removal of 0 bases from V and 4 bases from J, the junction contained 12 bases not matched to a gene. This CDR3 is CASSQERGLVRGYNEQFF. The CDR3 coding sequence is TGTGCCAGCAGCCAAGAAAGAGGACTAGTTAGAGGTTACAATGAGCAGTTCTTC.

This clonotype was observed a few times. The V gene is TRBV6-5, the J gene TRBJ1-2; no firm D call. The CDR3 has 14 amino acids. Germline CDR1 reads MNHEY; CDR2 reads SVGAGI. Between the trimmed V and J ends, which lost 7 bases and 5 bases, there was a span of 17 bases. CDR3 protein: CASTNGGRQYGYTF. CDR3 DNA sequence: TGTGCCAGCACCAACGGAGGCAGGCAATATGGCTACACCTTC.

The gene calls are TRBV11-3 and TRBJ1-1; tentatively, D is TRBD1 (6 bases). Germline CDR1 and CDR2: SGHNT and YENEEA. The CDR3 has 13 amino acids. Trimming removed 1 base at V and 8 bases at J, with 11 bases between. The DNA of the CDR3 is TGTGCCAGCAGCTTAGCTGCAGGGGCAGAAGCTTTCTTT. As protein: CASSLAAGAEAFF.

The rearrangement joins TRBV15 to TRBJ2-3; 13 bases agree with TRBD2. CDR3 length: 17 amino acids. CDR1 LNHNV and CDR2 YYDKDF come from the germline V gene (reference sequence). The V segment lost 3 bases and the J segment 3 bases; nucleotides outside the gene matches: 6. CDR3 residues: CATSRGTSGIGTDTQYF. The CDR3 DNA is TGTGCCACCAGCAGGGGGACTAGCGGGATCGGAACAGATACGCAGTATTTT.

This chain links TRBV5-1 with TRBJ2-6; the D gene is possibly TRBD1 (5 bases). Trimming pared 0 bases from V and 2 bases from J, leaving 9 bases between. Germline V gives CDR1 SGHRS, CDR2 YFSETQ. This CDR3 is 16 amino acids long. The CDR3 coding sequence is TGCGCCAGCAGCTTGGTACAGGCCCCTGGGGCCAACGTCCTGACTTTC. Amino acid sequence: CASSLVQAPGANVLTF.

The chain carries TRBV5-1 and TRBJ2-1; D possibly corresponds to TRBD2 (5 bases). V gave up 4 bases and J gave up 15 bases, with 17 bases separating them. The CDR3 contains 12 residues. Per the germline V gene, CDR1 is SGHRS and CDR2 is YFSETQ. As DNA, the CDR3 is TGCGCCAGCAGCCCCCGGGAACGAGACCGGTTCTTC. Translating it yields CASSPRERDRFF.

This clonotype has a handful of counts. The chain recombines TRBV7-9 with TRBJ2-7, with 8 bases lining up with TRBD1. V shed 3 bases, J shed 3 bases, and the junction held 7 bases outside the gene matches. CDR1 and CDR2 (germline): SEHNR, FQNEAQ (reference sequence). This CDR3 contains 15 residues. The CDR3 is CASSFPDRGDYEQYF. The CDR3 DNA follows: TGTGCCAGCAGCTTTCCCGACAGGGGCGACTACGAGCAGTACTTC.

The rearrangement links TRBV3-1 to TRBJ2-3, with D possibly matching TRBD2 (6 bases). Trimming shortened V by 5 bases and J by 5 bases, and 14 bases separated the two germline ends. The CDR3 runs to 14 residues. Per germline, CDR1 LGHDT and CDR2 YNNKEL (reference sequence). CDR3 region: CASSKRAQGDTQYF. CDR3 DNA sequence: TGTGCCAGCAGCAAGCGGGCCCAGGGAGATACGCAGTATTTT.

In its sample, this clonotype was seen a few times. V is TRBV4-1 and J is TRBJ2-7; D not resolved. V was pared by 0 bases and J by 1 base, with 10 bases between. Germline-derived CDR1 and CDR2 are MGHRA and YSYEKL. CDR3 length equals 15 residues. The CDR3 reads CASSQDYHGSYEQYF. Here the CDR3 DNA reads TGCGCCAGCAGCCAAGATTATCACGGATCCTACGAGCAGTACTTC.

This chain joins TRBV29-1 and TRBJ2-5; D gene ambiguous. The CDR3 totals 13 residues. Germline CDR1 is SQVTM and CDR2 is ANQGSEA. The V end lost 8 bases, the J end lost 4 bases, and 17 bases lay between the germline ends. CDR3 protein: CSSIPSLGETQYF. The CDR3 bases are TGCAGCTCAATTCCTTCCCTAGGAGAGACCCAGTACTTC.

The rearrangement uses TRBV20-1 and TRBJ2-1; 11 bases fit TRBD2. V shed 5 bases, J shed 5 bases, and the junction held 8 bases outside the gene matches. Per the germline V gene, CDR1 is DFQATT and CDR2 is SNEGSKA (reference sequence). The CDR3 runs to 15 residues. The CDR3, as DNA: TGCAGTGCTCCGAAAATTAGCGGGAGGGACAATGAGCAGTTCTTC. It specifies CSAPKISGRDNEQFF.

A few counts support this clonotype. The genes are TRBV6-2 or TRBV6-3 and TRBJ2-5, with D perhaps TRBD2 (6 bases). V was pared by 7 bases and J by 5 bases, with 17 bases between. The germline V gene has CDR1 MNHEY and CDR2 SVGEGT. The CDR3 spans 14 residues. In nucleotides, the CDR3 is TGTGCCAGCAACCCCACCGGGACTTTGGAGACCCAGTACTTC. Its protein product is CASNPTGTLETQYF.

This clonotype was recorded only once. The junction and the germline gene differ at one end; a read error may be behind it. This chain links TRBV7-9 with TRBJ2-5; D might be TRBD1 (6 bases). The CDR3 extends over 15 amino acids. CDR1 SEHNR and CDR2 FQNEAQ come from the germline V gene (reference sequence). The CDR3 region has the DNA TGTGTCAGCAGCTTAACGTTCCAGGGGCTTGAGACCCAGTACTTC. Encoded protein: CVSSLTFQGLETQYF.

This clonotype has more than one count but fewer than ten. The genes are TRBV4-1 and TRBJ2-7; TRBD1 or TRBD2 may be the D gene (5 bases each). Germline-derived CDR1 and CDR2 are MGHRA and YSYEKL. There are 14 residues in the CDR3. The ends were cut back, 2 bases at V and 2 bases at J, with 10 bases in the middle. The CDR3 loop reads CASSQPGTAYEQYF. CDR3 sequence (DNA): TGCGCCAGCAGCCAACCGGGGACCGCCTACGAGCAGTACTTC.

This clonotype was seen a handful of times. The chain has TRBV30 and TRBJ2-1; D unclear. Germline-derived CDR1 and CDR2 are GTSNPN and SVGIG (reference sequence). With 3 bases removed from V and 1 base from J, the gap between germline ends came to 4 bases. This CDR3 region has 12 residues. Here the CDR3 reads CAWRRSYNEQFF. CDR3 DNA sequence: TGTGCCTGGAGGCGGTCCTACAATGAGCAGTTCTTC. Full variable domain (outside the CDR3, taken from reference TRBV30 and TRBJ2-1): SQTIHQWPATLVQPVGSPLSLECTVEGTSNPNLYWYRQAAGRGLQLLFYSVGIGQISSEVPQNLSASRPQDRQFILSSKKLLLSDSGFYLCAWRRSYNEQFFGPGTRLTVL.

The chain joins TRBV7-9 to TRBJ1-1, with 11 nucleotides matching TRBD1. This CDR3 contains 16 residues. CDR1 is SEHNR, CDR2 FQNEAQ, per germline (reference sequence). Losses at the gene ends were 3 bases for V and 7 bases for J; bases not matched to a gene: 10. This CDR3 is CASSLPGQGVRFEAFF. CDR3 nucleotides: TGTGCCAGCAGCTTGCCGGGACAGGGGGTACGGTTTGAAGCTTTCTTT.

The genes are TRBV20-1 and TRBJ2-1; 7 positions match TRBD2. V gave up 1 base and J gave up 8 bases; unmatched junction bases: 11. The CDR3 runs 15 residues. Germline V gives CDR1 DFQATT, CDR2 SNEGSKA (reference sequence). CDR3 in amino acids: CSARGFLGRGDEQFF. As DNA, the CDR3 is TGCAGTGCTAGAGGGTTTTTGGGGAGGGGTGATGAGCAGTTCTTC.

The chain employs TRBV28 and TRBJ1-1; the match to TRBD1 covers 7 bases. Germline V gene sequence: CDR1 MDHEN, CDR2 SYDVKM. After removal of 6 bases from V and 8 bases from J, the junction contained 15 bases not matched to a gene. The CDR3 length is 15 residues. CDR3 sequence (DNA): TGTGCCAGCAGCGCGCATGAAGGGGGCGCACCAGAAGCTTTCTTT. It encodes CASSAHEGGAPEAFF. Filled out from reference TRBV28 and TRBJ1-1, the complete variable domain reads DVKVTQSSRYLVKRTGEKVFLECVQDMDHENMFWYRQDPGLGLRLIYFSYDVKMKEKGDIPEGYSVSREKKERFSLILESASTNQTSMYLCASSAHEGGAPEAFFGQGTRLTVV.